The present T cell receptor (beta chain) was sequenced within a study of PD-1 blockade in classical Hodgkin lymphoma (dated by TCRdb to the early 2020s). In terms of the full investigation: Nivolumab dosing was 3 mg/kg intravenously every 2 weeks, continuing until either disease progression or unacceptable toxicity. The study used TCR beta sequencing and CyTOF to define a peripheral blood immune signature of response to PD-1 blockade in classical Hodgkin lymphoma. Summary of the overall study and its limitations: Trial patients achieving complete response had baseline diversity similar to newly diagnosed patients, whereas partial responders and progressors had significantly lower diversity. By C4D1, a significant rise was seen in CD4+ TCR diversity but not in CD8+ TCR diversity (p=0.0027 vs p=0.16), and the rise was most apparent among complete responders (p=0.02). The study was limited to a single clinical trial cohort, and causes of repertoire differences, possibly disease activity or prior therapy, remained undefined. Baseline TCR diversity was reported to be lower in newly diagnosed patients than in healthy donors, and even lower in relapsed/refractory patients. Lower diversity was observed in patients in whom nivolumab was started less than 1 year after ASCT, and these patients were excluded from later analyses so that confounding by immune reconstitution would be avoided.

The Qiagen DNeasy kit was used to extract genomic DNA both from unsorted PBMCs and from the negatively selected CD4+ and CD8+ fractions. Amplification of TCR beta CDR3 regions was done by immunoSEQ multiplex PCR with primers that anneal to V and J segments. A synthetic immune receptor repertoire was used to minimize amplification bias, and any remaining bias was removed computationally after sequencing. The study's own analysis went as follows. Repertoire diversity was quantified as the Shannon entropy index using custom Python scripts. Unsorted, CD4+ and CD8+ repertoires were analyzed separately, except in combined analyses where CD4+ and CD8+ sequences were merged in silico. A clone counted as expanded when the clone's frequency after treatment rose at least 2-fold relative to C1D1, and clones undetected at baseline were given a pseudocount of 0.5. Clones with 0 or 1 copy at C1D1 were classified as singleton clones, and clones with 2 or more copies were classified as non-singleton clones. Clones expanded in unsorted samples were assigned a CD4+, CD8+ or unknown annotation through matching of protein sequences in sorted samples from the same patient. Wilcoxon tests on paired samples were used to test changes in diversity from C1D1 to C4D1. As stored in TCRdb, this immuneACCESS dataset retains in-frame rearrangements with V and J assigned. A fraction of the clones does not appear; measured against another copy, unresolved V genes explain less than half of the discrepancy, and the remainder lacks a known reason. Clone size and the V and J calls come from that table; the DNA yielded D and trimming. This sample holds approximately 44,000 clones; roughly 69% were observed only once. The ten largest account for about 2.7% of the sample.

CDR1 and CDR2 were assigned from the germline V gene as KGHSH and LQKENI. The CDR3 covers 13 residues, taking in both the cysteine and the phenylalanine. Only the CDR3 DNA stays, 39 bases, in frame from base 1. V loses 2 bases, J loses 1 base, and the germline ends lie 5 bases apart. The time point label here, explained by the study, means: cycle 4 day 1 (C4D1), after around six weeks of nivolumab. Relapse after autologous stem cell transplantation had occurred in all trial patients, and cohorts A, B and C were distinguished by prior brentuximab vedotin exposure. A total of roughly 60 patients with relapsed/refractory classical Hodgkin lymphoma made up the trial cohort, and each patient's best overall response was complete response, partial response or progressive disease. Trial patients were treated with single-agent nivolumab in the multi-cohort phase II CheckMate 205 trial. An independent review committee assessed best overall response by applying the 2007 International Working Group response criteria. Trial PBMCs were obtained immediately prior to nivolumab initiation (C1D1) and on therapy at cycle 2 day 1 and cycle 4 day 1. Peripheral blood was collected in 8 mL Vacutainer Cell Preparation Tubes, from which PBMCs were isolated by centrifugation and then cryopreserved.

To note about this clone: It lacks a known antigen. No base qualities exist here, and no much larger clone lies one base off it.

The V gene is TRBV18 and the J gene is TRBJ1-1; the D gene identity is not certain. The sequenced sample was peripheral blood mononuclear cells (PBMCs), obtained before the fourth cycle of nivolumab. This sequence originates from a human donor with classical Hodgkin lymphoma. The nucleotide sequence is given as TGTGCCAGCTCACCATGGGAGAACACTGAAGCTTTCTTT. Its product reads: CASSPWENTEAFF.